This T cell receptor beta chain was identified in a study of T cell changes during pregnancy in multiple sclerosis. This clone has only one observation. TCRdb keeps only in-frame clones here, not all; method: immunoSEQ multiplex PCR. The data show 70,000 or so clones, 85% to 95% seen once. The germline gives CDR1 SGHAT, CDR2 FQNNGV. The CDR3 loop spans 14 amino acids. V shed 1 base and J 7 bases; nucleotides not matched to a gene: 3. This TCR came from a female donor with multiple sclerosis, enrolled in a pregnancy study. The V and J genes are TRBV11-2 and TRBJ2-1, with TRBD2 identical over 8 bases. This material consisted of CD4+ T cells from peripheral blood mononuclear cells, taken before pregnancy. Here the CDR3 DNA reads TGTGCCAGCAGCTTAGCGGGGGGGCTAAATGAGCAGTTCTTC. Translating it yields CASSLAGGLNEQFF.